What follows is one T cell receptor (beta chain) and its context. Its binding antigen is unknown. Base qualities are missing; no much larger clone stands one base away. Library prep was done by the immunoSEQ multiplex PCR assay. A mixture of 60 forward primers for TCR Vbeta segments and 13 reverse primers for TCR Jbeta segments was used in the multiplex PCR. A multiplex PCR assay on genomic DNA amplified the CDR3 region of rearranged TCR beta genes. Amplified TCR beta libraries were sequenced as 87-base-pair reads on the Illumina HiSeq System. The authors' pipeline ran thus. In a later analysis, 70 million to 95 million unique TCR beta chains were counted across the 650 to 750 repertoires, and roughly 11 million of these chains were shared by at least two donors. Raw reads were error-corrected and collapsed into unique sequences by a nearest-neighbor algorithm in which closely related sequences were merged to remove PCR and sequencing errors. CDR3 sequences were aligned to IMGT reference sequences to assign V, D and J gene segments. Each retained sequence needed at least a six-nucleotide match to both a V gene segment and a J gene segment. A rearrangement counted as productive if the CDR3 had no stop codons and remained in frame with V and J, and every other rearrangement counted as non-productive. Following IMGT convention, CDR3 was defined as the stretch from the second conserved V-encoded cysteine up to the conserved J-encoded phenylalanine. Sequences without an unambiguous match to a single V gene segment were excluded from the earlier analysis of a few hundred of the donors. An earlier analysis of a few hundred of the donors called V segments functional above 56.7% productive rearrangements and segregating when the between-donor standard deviation exceeded 5%. A statistical classification framework was developed to diagnose cytomegalovirus status using the catalog of TCR beta chain sequences. In a later analysis, V and J genes were assigned by comparing TCR nucleotide sequences against IMGT/GENE-DB human TR gene sequences. The TCRdist pipeline was used in a later analysis to assign CDR3 sequences and most-parsimonious VDJ recombination scenarios. In a later analysis, each TCR beta chain was defined by its CDR3 amino acid sequence together with its V-gene family, and reads without a unique V-gene family were excluded. As a way to deal with suspected cross-contamination and a sequencing artifact, a later analysis dropped roughly 600 nucleotide sequences that were highly shared and had low generation probability. A later analysis calculated a clonal expansion index for each public chain from normalized within-repertoire ranks of inferred template counts. A later analysis computed generation probabilities with a VDJ recombination model fitted to out-of-frame rearrangements, and checked the results against IGoR. Hypergeometric tests were used in a later analysis to score TCR-TCR, TCR-HLA and TCR-CMV co-occurrence, with a repertoire-size bias correction applied to the TCR pairs. In a later analysis, false discovery rates were estimated by permuting HLA or CMV assignments 20 times. In a later analysis, co-occurring TCRs were grouped using DBSCAN, and TCRdist sequence similarity was added for clustering within HLA-allele-positive subsets. Co-occurrence clustering excluded repertoires with fewer than 30,000 or more than 120,000 public chains, plus five with anomalous nucleotide sharing. Drawn from immuneACCESS, this table holds only the in-frame rearrangements with V and J called that TCRdb kept. Clones are partly lost; checked studies trace under half to an unresolved V gene and leave the rest unexplained. V and J calls and clone size are copied from that table; D and trimming were computed from the DNA. For this sample there are 60,000 to 65,000 clones; over 60% appear just once. Clones ranked in the top ten supply around 27% of the sample.

In total, roughly 670 healthy bone marrow donors made up the cohort. Cohort members were all nominally healthy when sampled, although unrecorded immune exposures were likely present. The donor was CMV seropositive and was included in the group of 289 seropositive cohort members. A peripheral blood sample was collected from each donor, and TCR beta sequencing was performed on peripheral blood mononuclear cells. The Qiagen DNeasy Blood Extraction Kit was used to extract genomic DNA from the blood cell samples. The V end loses 6 bases and the J end loses 1 base, and a stretch of 15 bases separates them. The CDR3, from cysteine to phenylalanine, totals 15 residues. Only the CDR3 portion is preserved as DNA: 45 bases, with reading frame beginning at the first base. CDR1 MDHEN and CDR2 SYDVKM were looked up in the germline V gene. These data belong to a study of cytomegalovirus exposure and HLA in healthy donors listed by TCRdb under 2017. With respect to the entire study: An earlier analysis of some 620 of the donors reported roughly 300 Gb of sequence data and 95 million to 140 million unique TCR beta sequences obtained from some 200 million T cells. Class I and class II HLA loci were covered by the typing at four-digit resolution. An earlier analysis of around 540 of the donors applied high-throughput TCR beta sequencing to assess whether each TCR beta V gene segment acted as functional or pseudogenic. The study aimed to test whether cataloging public T cell receptors could reveal signatures of past pathogen exposure. On average, around 240,000 unique TCR beta nucleotide sequences were sequenced per donor among a few hundred genotyped donors of the cohort, with roughly 19% of those sequences being non-productive. A later analysis re-examined previously published TCR beta repertoires from more than 550 donors and added high-resolution HLA genotyping to investigate patterns of TCR occurrence. Every discovery cohort repertoire had been produced on one sequencing platform. The study profiled the T cell repertoires of under 700 subjects by immunosequencing and related them to cytomegalovirus serostatus. An early release that covered around 590 HLA-typed donors contained about 300 gigabases of sequencing data and about 93 million unique TCR sequences. Because of strong linkage in the cohort, roughly five DR-DQ haplotypes were treated as single units for association and clustering. In a later genetic analysis, genome-wide SNP genotypes for about 65% of the roughly 700 donors were used, and that subset was treated as a discovery cohort. The genetic ancestry cluster associated with self-reported Caucasian donors included around four fifths of the 398 genotyped donors. To predict cytomegalovirus infection status, the study brought together high-throughput TCR immunosequencing, statistical association of individual TCRs with disease status, and machine learning. In the later analysis, no new phenotypic data were used to find candidate immune exposures; instead, reliance was placed on TCR beta sequences and their occurrence across donors. In addition to the first cohort of hundreds of subjects, a separate validation cohort of over 90 different subjects was used. Alongside the repertoire data, information on donor age, sex, ethnicity and CMV serostatus was compiled. Typing coverage differed by locus: A, B, C, DRB1 and DQB1 were typed in roughly 620-630 donors, DQA1 in about 560, DPA1 in approximately 600, and DPB1 in 400 to 490. Points the paper makes about the study in general: Around 16 rarely observed V segments, including chromosome 9 orphons, were excluded from the earlier analysis of a few hundred of the donors because counts were too low. In a later analysis, most CMV-associated TCR beta chains were found to appear HLA-restricted, with HLA associations seemingly driven largely by CMV exposure. A later genetic analysis reported fewer N-insertions in productive TCRs among donors in an Asian-associated ancestry cluster than the approximately 670-donor mean. A later analysis found that HLA-associated TCR beta chains were more clonally expanded and had lower generation probabilities than equally common non-associated chains. In this cohort, only TCR beta chains were sequenced, and detectable features were limited by the absence of alpha or paired-chain data. An association between a missense DCLRE1C variant and V-gene and J-gene trimming of TCR beta chains was found in a later genetic analysis and replicated in an independent cohort. Linkage disequilibrium might explain the correlated functional status among segregating V segments, but an unknown experimental factor could not be excluded. At a false discovery rate of 0.05, a later analysis linked under 20,000 TCR beta sequences to specific HLA alleles. In vitro tests confirmed that a few of the cytomegalovirus-associated TCR beta chains recognize cytomegalovirus antigens. In the study, around 150 TCR beta chains were listed as associated with cytomegalovirus. In an earlier analysis of more than 450 of the donors, most TCR beta V segments were observed in productive rearrangements about 87% or about 30% of the time, broadly matching IMGT annotations. Some IMGT-functional V segments, including TRBV6-2 and TRBV6-3, could not be told apart with the 87-base-pair reads, so those segments were excluded. A group of highly shared sequence variants was considered likely to be a technical artifact of the sequencing pipeline. Roughly uniform sequencing depth across donors was assumed in presence/absence analyses, although this assumption may not hold. Strong co-occurrence of HLA alleles, especially DR and DQ, made assigning TCR associations to individual alleles difficult. Immune exposure information for the cohort was limited to CMV serostatus. In a later analysis, TCR association rates were found to vary across HLA loci, with the most associated TCRs seen for DRB1 alleles and the fewest for HLA-C alleles. Because HLA typing was missing for some donors at each locus, association tests included only the typed subset. The classifier was reported to diagnose cytomegalovirus status with high specificity and sensitivity in both the original and validation cohorts. The authors suggested that the approach could potentially be generalized to other disease states and immunological phenotypes. Most TCR sequences were observed very rarely across donors, whereas some public TCRs were present in many individuals. A further reported finding was that TCR beta sequences accurately predicted the HLA-A and HLA-B alleles for most subjects in the first cohort. A later analysis reported that several top co-occurrence clusters appeared linked to parvovirus B19, influenza, CMV and Epstein-Barr virus.

The chain links TRBV28 with TRBJ1-1; no D gene call is confident. The source is a man aged 45-65 years in good health and CMV-seropositive. The sequenced material came from PBMCs. The nucleotides read TGTGCCAGCAGCCCTTCCTCTCTAGGGAACACTGAAGCTTTCTTT. It translates to CASSPSSLGNTEAFF.